This T cell receptor (beta chain) was obtained from a study of long-term antiretroviral therapy in people with HIV. At the survey level, the v3.0 immunoSEQ assay was run. Only in-frame clones appear in the TCRdb table, and some are missing; sequencing was by immunoSEQ multiplex PCR. The table includes about 20,000 clones, 86% detected once. The sequence was obtained from a man aged 35-49 years with HIV. This sample comprised unsorted PBMCs, obtained 0.5 years after starting antiretroviral therapy.

The CDR3 DNA reads as TGTGCCAGCAGTTTGTGGGGGTCCAAAAACATTCAGTACTTC. It is translated as CASSLWGSKNIQYF. The chain employs TRBV28 and TRBJ2-4; perhaps D is TRBD1 or TRBD2 (5 bases each). CDR3 length: 14 residues. From germline, CDR1 is MDHEN and CDR2 SYDVKM. V lost 3 bases and J lost 2, with 8 bases in between.